This TCR beta chain was captured in a study of blood T cell repertoires in COVID-19. Overall study context: PBMCs, B-cell-depleted T cells, or T cells were the source of the cDNA or gDNA that made up the material.

A remark on this clone: The sample carries other DNA sequences with the same CDR3.

Clones were sequenced by immunoSEQ multiplex PCR, and TCRdb holds only the in-frame ones, with some missing. The sample includes roughly 160,000 clones, about 83% of them seen just once. CDR1 is MDHEN, CDR2 SYDVKM, per germline. Trimming removed 3 bases at V and 2 bases at J, with 8 bases between. The CDR3 consists of 13 residues. The sequence was obtained from an older woman with COVID-19, enrolled during active disease. The specimen sequenced was peripheral blood. J is TRBJ2-7 and V is TRBV28; weak D call: TRBD1 (5 bases). The CDR3 loop reads CASSLTAAYEQYF. The CDR3 coding sequence is TGTGCCAGCAGTTTGACAGCTGCCTACGAGCAGTACTTC.